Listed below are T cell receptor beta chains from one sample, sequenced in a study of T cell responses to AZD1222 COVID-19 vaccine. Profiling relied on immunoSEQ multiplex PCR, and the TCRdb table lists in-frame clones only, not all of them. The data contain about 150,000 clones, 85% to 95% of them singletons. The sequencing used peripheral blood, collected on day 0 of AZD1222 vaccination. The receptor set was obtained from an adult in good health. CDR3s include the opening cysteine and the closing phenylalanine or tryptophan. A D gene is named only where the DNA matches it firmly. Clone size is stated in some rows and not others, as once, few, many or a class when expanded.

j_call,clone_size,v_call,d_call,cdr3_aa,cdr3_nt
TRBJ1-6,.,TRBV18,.,CASSRTVDSPLHF,TGTGCCAGCTCACGGACGGTGGATTCACCCCTCCACTTT
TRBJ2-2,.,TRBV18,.,CASSPQEVPQNTGELFF,TGTGCCAGCTCACCACAGGAGGTTCCCCAGAACACCGGGGAGCTGTTTTTT
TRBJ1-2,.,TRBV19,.,CASSIGAAANYGYTF,TGTGCCAGTAGTATTGGCGCCGCCGCTAACTATGGCTACACCTTC
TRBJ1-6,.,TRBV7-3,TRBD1,CASSLRDSSPLHF,TGTGCCAGCAGCTTAAGGGACAGTTCACCCCTCCACTTT
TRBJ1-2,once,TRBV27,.,CASSPHLAAYGYTF,TGTGCCAGCAGTCCCCACCTTGCCGCGTATGGCTACACCTTC
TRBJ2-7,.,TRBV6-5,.,CASSYSNGQRNEQYF,TGTGCCAGCAGTTACTCGAATGGACAGAGAAACGAGCAGTACTTC
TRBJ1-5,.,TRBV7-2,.,CASSSMGGYSNQPQHF,TGTGCCAGCAGCTCCATGGGGGGGTATAGCAATCAGCCCCAGCATTTT
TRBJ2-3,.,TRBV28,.,CASSSYTQYF,TGTGCCAGCAGCTCCTATACGCAGTATTTT
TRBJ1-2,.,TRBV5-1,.,CASSLGIGDAYGYTF,TGCGCCAGCAGCCTAGGGATAGGGGACGCCTATGGCTACACCTTC
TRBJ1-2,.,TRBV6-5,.,CASSFGQLSYTF,TGTGCCAGCAGTTTCGGTCAGTTGAGCTACACCTTC
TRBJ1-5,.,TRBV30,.,CAWSVPRLTGTGNQPQHF,TGTGCCTGGAGTGTACCGCGACTCACAGGGACGGGCAATCAGCCCCAGCATTTT
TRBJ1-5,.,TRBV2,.,CASSEWAASQPQHF,TGTGCCAGCAGTGAATGGGCAGCCAGTCAGCCCCAGCATTTT
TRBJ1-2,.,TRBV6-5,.,CASSYSPWDKDGYTF,TGTGCCAGCAGTTACTCGCCGTGGGACAAAGATGGCTACACCTTC
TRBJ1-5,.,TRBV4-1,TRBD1,CASSQQQGATQPQHF,TGCGCCAGCAGCCAACAACAGGGGGCTACCCAGCCCCAGCATTTT
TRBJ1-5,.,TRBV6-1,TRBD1,CASSESGQATQPQHF,TGTGCCAGCAGTGAATCGGGACAGGCAACCCAGCCCCAGCATTTT
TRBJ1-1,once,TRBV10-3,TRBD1,CAIRRDRMNTEAFF,TGTGCCATCAGGCGGGACAGGATGAACACTGAAGCTTTCTTT
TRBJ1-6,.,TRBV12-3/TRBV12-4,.,CASSRTPGSPLHF,TGTGCCAGCAGTCGGACCCCGGGGTCACCCCTCCACTTT
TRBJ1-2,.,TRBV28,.,CASSLGWYGYTF,TGTGCCAGCAGCTTGGGTTGGTATGGCTACACCTTC